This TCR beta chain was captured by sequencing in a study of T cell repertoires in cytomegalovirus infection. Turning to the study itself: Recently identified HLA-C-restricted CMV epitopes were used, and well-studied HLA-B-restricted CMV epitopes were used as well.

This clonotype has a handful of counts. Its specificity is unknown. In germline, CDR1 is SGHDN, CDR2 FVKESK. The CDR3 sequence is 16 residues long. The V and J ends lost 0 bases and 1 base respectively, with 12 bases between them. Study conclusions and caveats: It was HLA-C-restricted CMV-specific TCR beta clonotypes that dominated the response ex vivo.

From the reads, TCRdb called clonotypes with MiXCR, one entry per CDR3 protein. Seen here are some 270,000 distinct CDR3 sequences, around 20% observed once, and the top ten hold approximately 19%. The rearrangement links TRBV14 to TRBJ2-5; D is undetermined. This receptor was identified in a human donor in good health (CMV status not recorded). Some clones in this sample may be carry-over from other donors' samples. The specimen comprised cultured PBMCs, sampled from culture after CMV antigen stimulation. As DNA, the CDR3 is TGTGCCAGCAGCCAAGATTTGCGGAGTCCCCAAGAGACCCAGTACTTC. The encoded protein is CASSQDLRSPQETQYF. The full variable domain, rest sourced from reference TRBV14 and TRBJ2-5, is EAGVTQFPSHSVIEKGQTVTLRCDPISGHDNLYWYRRVMGKEIKFLLHFVKESKQDESGMPNNRFLAERTGGTYSTLKVQPAELEDSGVYFCASSQDLRSPQETQYFGPGTRLLVL.